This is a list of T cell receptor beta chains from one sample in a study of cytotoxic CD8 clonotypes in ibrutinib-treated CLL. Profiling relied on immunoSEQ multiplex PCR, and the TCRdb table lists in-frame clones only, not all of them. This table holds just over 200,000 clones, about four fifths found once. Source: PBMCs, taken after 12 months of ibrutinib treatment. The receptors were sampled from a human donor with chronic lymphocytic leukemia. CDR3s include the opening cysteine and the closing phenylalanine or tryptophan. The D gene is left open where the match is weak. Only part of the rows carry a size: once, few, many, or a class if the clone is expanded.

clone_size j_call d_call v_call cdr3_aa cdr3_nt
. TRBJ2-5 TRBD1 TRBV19 CASSMDRASGETQYF TGTGCCAGTAGTATGGACAGGGCCAGCGGGGAGACCCAGTACTTC
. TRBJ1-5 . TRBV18 CASSLRGSPRSDSNQPQHF TGTGCCAGCTCACTGAGAGGCAGTCCAAGGTCGGATAGCAATCAGCCCCAGCATTTT
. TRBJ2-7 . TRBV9 CASSVAGYSYEQYF TGTGCCAGCAGCGTAGCGGGCTACTCCTACGAGCAGTACTTC
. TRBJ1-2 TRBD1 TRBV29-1 CSVEGRQGSYGYTF TGCAGCGTTGAGGGAAGACAGGGCAGCTATGGCTACACCTTC
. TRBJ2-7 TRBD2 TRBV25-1 CASSALAGVGEQYF TGTGCCAGCAGTGCCCTAGCGGGAGTCGGCGAGCAGTACTTC
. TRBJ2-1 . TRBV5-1 CASSLDGRGDEQFF TGCGCCAGCAGCTTGGATGGCAGGGGGGATGAGCAGTTCTTC
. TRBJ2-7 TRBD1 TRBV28 CASSLQGESYEQYF TGTGCCAGCAGTTTACAGGGGGAATCTTACGAGCAGTACTTC
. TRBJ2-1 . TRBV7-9 CASSLARTPEQFF TGTGCCAGCAGCTTAGCGCGCACCCCTGAGCAGTTCTTC
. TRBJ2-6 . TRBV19 CASSIGERGANVLTF TGTGCCAGTAGTATCGGCGAGCGTGGGGCCAACGTCCTGACTTTC
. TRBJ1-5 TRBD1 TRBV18 CASSPGIGGAEQPQHF TGTGCCAGCTCCCCGGGGATAGGGGGCGCGGAACAGCCCCAGCATTTT
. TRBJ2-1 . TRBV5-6 CASSFSNNEQFF TGTGCCAGCAGCTTTTCCAACAATGAGCAGTTCTTC
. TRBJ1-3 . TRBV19 CASSIDPGRLSGNTIYF TGTGCCAGTAGTATAGACCCAGGTCGTCTCTCTGGAAACACCATATATTTT
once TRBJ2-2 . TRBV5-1 CASSFQGQNTGELFF TGCGCCAGCAGCTTCCAGGGACAGAACACCGGGGAGCTGTTTTTT
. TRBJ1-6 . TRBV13 CASSLGQGRTPLHF TGTGCCAGCAGCTTAGGTCAGGGTAGGACACCCCTCCACTTT
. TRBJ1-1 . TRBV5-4 CASKEGDRTEAFF TGTGCCAGCAAGGAAGGGGATCGGACTGAAGCTTTCTTT
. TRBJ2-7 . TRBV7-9 CASSLRERGYEQYF TGTGCCAGCAGCCTAAGGGAAAGGGGATACGAGCAGTACTTC
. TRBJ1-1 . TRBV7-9 CASSFAGTDEAFF TGTGCCAGCAGCTTTGCCGGGACTGATGAAGCTTTCTTT
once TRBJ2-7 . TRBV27 CASSLLRTEKYF TGTGCCAGCAGTTTGCTAAGGACAGAGAAGTACTTC
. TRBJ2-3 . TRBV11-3 CASSDRATGVTQYF TGTGCCAGCAGCGACCGGGCGACGGGAGTAACGCAGTATTTT
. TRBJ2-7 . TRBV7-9 CASSIEGTGSSYEQYF TGTGCCAGCAGCATCGAAGGGACGGGGAGTTCCTACGAGCAGTACTTC
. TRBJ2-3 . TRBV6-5 CASSSAQSKEEYF TGTGCCAGCAGTTCCGCTCAATCCAAGGAGGAGTATTTT
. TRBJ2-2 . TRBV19 CASSIPSPLELFF TGTGCCAGTAGTATCCCCTCCCCTCTAGAGCTGTTTTTT
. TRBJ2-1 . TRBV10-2 CASKIGQGIIEQFF TGCGCCAGCAAGATCGGGCAGGGTATCATCGAGCAGTTCTTC
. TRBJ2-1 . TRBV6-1 CASTRVGGYNEQFF TGTGCCAGCACACGAGTGGGGGGCTACAATGAGCAGTTCTTC
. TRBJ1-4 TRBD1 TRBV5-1 CASKGADEKLFF TGCGCCAGCAAGGGGGCCGATGAAAAACTGTTTTTT
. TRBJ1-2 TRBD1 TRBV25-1 CARRQGYGYTF TGTGCCAGGAGACAGGGCTATGGCTACACCTTC
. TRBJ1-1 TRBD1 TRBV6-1 CASSAGTGVIGTEAFF TGTGCCAGCAGTGCGGGGACAGGGGTTATCGGGACTGAAGCTTTCTTT
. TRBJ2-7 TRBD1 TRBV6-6 CASSPRTGGWDEQYF TGTGCCAGCAGTCCACGGACAGGGGGCTGGGACGAGCAGTACTTC
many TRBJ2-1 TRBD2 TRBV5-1 CASSFGTSGSMAGNEQFF TGCGCCAGCAGCTTCGGGACTAGCGGGAGCATGGCAGGGAATGAGCAGTTCTTC